The clone carrying this TCR beta chain was detected ten times or more. Per germline, CDR1 GTSNPN and CDR2 SVGIG (reference sequence). Deletions cut 1 base from V and 0 bases from J, with 7 bases between. The CDR3 runs 14 residues. The record originates from a study of blood T cell repertoires in COVID-19. Study-level information: From the United States, Italy and Spain came samples of acute and convalescent COVID-19. T cells, B-cell-depleted T cells, or PBMCs supplied cDNA or gDNA.

Per the original methods: Reference gene primer amplification in the assay estimated nucleated cell counts. TCRdb's table, derived via immunoSEQ multiplex PCR, lists solely in-frame clones and lacks some. V and J calls and clone size are those listed in that table; D and trimming were worked out from the DNA. The top ten clones hold around 47% of a sample with tens of thousands of clones, nearly 80% of them seen once. This rearrangement joins TRBV30 to TRBJ1-3; D gene uncertain. This TCR derives from a human donor in a cohort sampled during active COVID-19. Sequenced material: peripheral blood. For the CDR3, the DNA is TGTGCCTGGAGTGAGACAAACTCTGGAAACACCATATATTTT. It is translated as CAWSETNSGNTIYF.